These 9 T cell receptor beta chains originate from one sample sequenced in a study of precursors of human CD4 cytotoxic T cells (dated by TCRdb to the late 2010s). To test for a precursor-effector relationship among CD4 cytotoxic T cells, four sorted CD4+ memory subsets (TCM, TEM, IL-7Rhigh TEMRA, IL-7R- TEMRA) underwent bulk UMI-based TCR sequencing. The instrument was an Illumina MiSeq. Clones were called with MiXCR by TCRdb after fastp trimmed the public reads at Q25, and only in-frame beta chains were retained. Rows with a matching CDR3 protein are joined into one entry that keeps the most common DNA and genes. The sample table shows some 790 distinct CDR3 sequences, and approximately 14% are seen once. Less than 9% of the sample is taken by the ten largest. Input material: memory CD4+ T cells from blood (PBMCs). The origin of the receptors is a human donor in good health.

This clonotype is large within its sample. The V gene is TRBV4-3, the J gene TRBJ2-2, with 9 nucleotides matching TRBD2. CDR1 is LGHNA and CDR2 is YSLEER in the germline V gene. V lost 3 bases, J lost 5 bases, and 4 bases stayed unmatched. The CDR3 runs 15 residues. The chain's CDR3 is CASSQRAGGTGELFF. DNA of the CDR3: TGCGCCAGCAGCCAGAGAGCGGGGGGTACCGGGGAGCTGTTTTTT.

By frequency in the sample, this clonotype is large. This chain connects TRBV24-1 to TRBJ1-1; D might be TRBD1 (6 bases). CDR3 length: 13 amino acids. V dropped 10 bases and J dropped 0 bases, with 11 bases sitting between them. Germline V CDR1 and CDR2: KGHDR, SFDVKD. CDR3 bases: TGTGCCACTCGGACAGAGCTGAACACTGAAGCTTTCTTT. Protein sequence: CATRTELNTEAFF.

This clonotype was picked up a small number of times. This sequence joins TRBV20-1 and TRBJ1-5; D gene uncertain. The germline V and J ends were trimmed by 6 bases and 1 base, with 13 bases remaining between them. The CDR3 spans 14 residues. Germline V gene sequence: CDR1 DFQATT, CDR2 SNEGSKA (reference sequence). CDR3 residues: CSAAGGESNQPQHF. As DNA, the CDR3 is TGCAGTGCCGCGGGCGGCGAGAGCAATCAGCCCCAGCATTTT.

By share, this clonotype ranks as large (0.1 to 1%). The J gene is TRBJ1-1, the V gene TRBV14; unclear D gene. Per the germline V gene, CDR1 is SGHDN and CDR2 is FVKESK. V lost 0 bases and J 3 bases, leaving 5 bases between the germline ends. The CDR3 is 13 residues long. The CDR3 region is CASSQDRHTEAFF. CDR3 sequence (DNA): TGTGCCAGCAGCCAAGATAGGCACACTGAAGCTTTCTTT.

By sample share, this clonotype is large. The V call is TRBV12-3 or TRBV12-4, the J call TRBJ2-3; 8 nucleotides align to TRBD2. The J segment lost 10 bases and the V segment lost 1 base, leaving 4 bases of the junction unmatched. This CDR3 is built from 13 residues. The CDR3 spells CASSLEGGLAQYF. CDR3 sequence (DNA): TGTGCCAGCAGTTTAGAGGGGGGACTAGCGCAGTATTTT.

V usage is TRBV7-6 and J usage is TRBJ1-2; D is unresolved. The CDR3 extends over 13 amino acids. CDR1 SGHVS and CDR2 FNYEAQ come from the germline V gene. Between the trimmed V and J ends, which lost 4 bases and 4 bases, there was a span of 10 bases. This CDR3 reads CASSSGGIYGYTF. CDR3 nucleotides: TGTGCCAGCAGCTCGGGAGGGATCTATGGCTACACCTTC.

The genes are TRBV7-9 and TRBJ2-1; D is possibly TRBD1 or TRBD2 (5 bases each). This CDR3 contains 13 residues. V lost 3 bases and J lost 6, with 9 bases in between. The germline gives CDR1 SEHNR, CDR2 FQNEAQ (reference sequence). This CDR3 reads CASSFRGPNEQFF. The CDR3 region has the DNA TGTGCCAGCAGCTTCCGGGGCCCCAATGAGCAGTTCTTC.

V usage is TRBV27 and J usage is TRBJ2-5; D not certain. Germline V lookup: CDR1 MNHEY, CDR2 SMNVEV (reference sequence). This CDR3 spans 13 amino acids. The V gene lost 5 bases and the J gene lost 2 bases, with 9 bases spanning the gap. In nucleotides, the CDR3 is TGTGCCAGCAGTAGAAAACCGCAAGAGACCCAGTACTTC. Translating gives CASSRKPQETQYF.

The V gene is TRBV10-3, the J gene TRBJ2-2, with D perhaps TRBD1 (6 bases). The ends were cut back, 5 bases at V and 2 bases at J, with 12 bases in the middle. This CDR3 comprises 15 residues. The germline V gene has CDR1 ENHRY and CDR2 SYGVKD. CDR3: CAISKTGTNTGELFF. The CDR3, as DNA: TGTGCCATCAGTAAGACCGGGACAAACACCGGGGAGCTGTTTTTT.